These 14 T cell receptor beta chains share one sample of origin, sequenced in a study of cytomegalovirus exposure and HLA in healthy donors. Primers included in the PCR were 60 Vbeta and 13 Jbeta primers. TCRdb's table, derived via immunoSEQ multiplex PCR, lists solely in-frame clones and lacks some. The profile shows 95,000 to 100,000 clones, roughly three quarters of them singletons. The sequenced material came from PBMCs. The receptors derive from a man in his forties in good health and CMV-seronegative.

This chain uses TRBV7-2 with TRBJ2-3; perhaps TRBD2 as D (6 bases). The CDR3 spans 14 residues. Germline lookup yields CDR1 SGHTA and CDR2 FQGNSA. Deletions cut 4 bases from V and 4 bases from J, with 12 bases between. The CDR3: CASSSRRGSDTQYF. Written as DNA, the CDR3 is TGTGCCAGCAGCTCCCGGAGGGGTTCAGATACGCAGTATTTT.

The genes are TRBV7-9 and TRBJ1-3; D perhaps matches TRBD1 (5 bases). CDR3 length: 15 residues. V shed 5 bases and J shed 2 bases, with 13 bases lying between them. Germline assignment: CDR1 SEHNR and CDR2 FQNEAQ (reference sequence). CDR3 in amino acids: CASSQTQGAGNTIYF. CDR3 bases: TGTGCCAGCAGCCAGACGCAAGGGGCTGGAAACACCATATATTTT.

The genes are TRBV6-5 and TRBJ2-2; 7 positions agree with TRBD1. The CDR3 totals 15 residues. V was clipped by 5 bases and J by 4 bases; unmatched bases: 7. The germline CDR1 and CDR2 sequences are MNHEY and SVGAGI. In DNA, the CDR3 is TGTGCCAGCAGTCTGGACAGGAGCTCCACCGGGGAGCTGTTTTTT. It encodes CASSLDRSSTGELFF.

V is TRBV7-6 and J is TRBJ2-1; 13 bases agree with TRBD2. The CDR3 is 15 amino acids. CDR1 SGHVS and CDR2 FNYEAQ come from the germline V gene. Losses at the gene ends were 5 bases for V and 5 bases for J; bases not matched to a gene: 3. The CDR3 region is CASSQTSGGNNEQFF. CDR3 sequence (DNA): TGTGCCAGCAGCCAGACTAGCGGGGGGAACAATGAGCAGTTCTTC. The entire variable domain, with the rest obtained from reference TRBV7-6 and TRBJ2-1, is as follows: GAGVSQSPRYKVTKRGQDVALRCDPISGHVSLYWYRQALGQGPEFLTYFNYEAQQDKSGLPNDRFSAERPEGSISTLTIQRTEQRDSAMYRCASSQTSGGNNEQFFGPGTRLTVL.

The rearrangement uses TRBV18 and TRBJ2-7; 9 bases map to TRBD2. The germline CDR1 and CDR2 sequences are KGHSH and LQKENI. V was pared by 2 bases and J by 0 bases, with 2 bases of the junction left unmatched. The CDR3 has 15 residues. This CDR3 reads CASSPAGGFSYEQYF. DNA for the CDR3: TGTGCCAGCTCACCAGCGGGAGGGTTCTCCTACGAGCAGTACTTC.

The chain uses TRBV7-9 and TRBJ1-5; D uncertain. This CDR3 spans 16 amino acids. Germline loops: CDR1 SEHNR, CDR2 FQNEAQ (reference sequence). V was trimmed by 4 bases and J by 2 bases, leaving 15 bases between them. Here the CDR3 DNA reads TGTGCCAGCAGCTCCTCATCCCGGGGAGGCAATCAGCCCCAGCATTTT. Its translation: CASSSSSRGGNQPQHF. The whole variable domain, remainder taken from reference TRBV7-9 and TRBJ1-5, is DTGVSQNPRHKITKRGQNVTFRCDPISEHNRLYWYRQTLGQGPEFLTYFQNEAQLEKSRLLSDRFSAERPKGSFSTLEIQRTEQGDSAMYLCASSSSSRGGNQPQHFGDGTRLSIL.

This clone was seen only a few times. This chain uses TRBV6-5 with TRBJ1-2; D gene unclear. The V and J ends lost 5 bases and 4 bases respectively, with 11 bases between them. CDR1 is MNHEY, CDR2 SVGAGI, per germline. The CDR3 loop spans 13 amino acids. The CDR3 DNA follows: TGTGCCAGCAGTACACGACAAGCCTATGGCTACACCTTC. Translation: CASSTRQAYGYTF.

V gene TRBV29-1 combines with J gene TRBJ2-1, with 12 positions matching TRBD2. The CDR3 length is 15 residues. From germline, CDR1 is SQVTM and CDR2 ANQGSEA. Trimming removed 4 bases from V and 8 bases from J; junction bases left unmatched: 9. CDR3 sequence: CSVVLAGGIWDEQFF. CDR3 nucleotide sequence: TGCAGCGTTGTTCTAGCGGGGGGGATATGGGATGAGCAGTTCTTC.

The chain uses TRBV6-1 and TRBJ1-5; D might be TRBD1 (6 bases). CDR3 size: 13 residues. Trimming removed 5 bases at V and 7 bases at J, with 12 bases between. The V gene's germline CDR1 is MNHNS and CDR2 SASEGT. The CDR3 sequence: CASSQQGSQPQHF. The CDR3 DNA sequence: TGTGCCAGCAGTCAACAGGGTAGCCAGCCCCAGCATTTT.

The CDR3 nucleotides are TGTGCCAGCAGCTTGGGGGTACTAGCGGGAGGGCCATCCTACGAGCAGTACTTC. It specifies CASSLGVLAGGPSYEQYF. The rearrangement joins TRBV5-4 to TRBJ2-7, with 13 bases lining up with TRBD2. V shed 0 bases and J 1 base; nucleotides not matched to a gene: 7. The CDR3 loop spans 18 amino acids. Germline CDR1 reads SGHNT; CDR2 reads YYREEE (reference sequence).

Comment on this clone: The junction and the germline gene differ at one end; a read error may be behind it. The chain carries TRBV7-9 and TRBJ2-3; 9 positions agree with TRBD2. The CDR3 runs 16 residues. Germline V gene sequence: CDR1 SEHNR, CDR2 FQNEAQ (reference sequence). As DNA, the CDR3 is TGTTCCAGCACATCCGGGCTAGCGGGAAGCACAGATACGCAGTATTTT. As protein: CSSTSGLAGSTDTQYF.

This clone is classed as medium-sized. This chain joins TRBV6-6 and TRBJ2-1; a weak D match, TRBD1 (6 bases). There are 15 residues in the CDR3. CDR1 is MNHNY, CDR2 SVGAGI, per germline (reference sequence). Trimming cost V 7 bases and J 0 bases, with 13 bases left between them. The CDR3 reads CASTSDRSSYNEQFF. The CDR3 DNA reads TGTGCCAGCACCTCAGACAGGAGCTCCTACAATGAGCAGTTCTTC.

The V and J genes are TRBV5-6 and TRBJ2-1; 7 bases map to TRBD1. Germline CDR1 is SGHDT and CDR2 is YYEEEE. The V gene end was trimmed by 2 bases and the J gene end by 9 bases; junction bases not matched to a gene: 5. The CDR3 extends over 13 amino acids. The CDR3 sequence is CASSFLAGGEQFF. CDR3 DNA sequence: TGTGCCAGCAGCTTCTTGGCAGGGGGTGAGCAGTTCTTC.

The chain carries TRBV25-1 and TRBJ1-2, with a tentative D call TRBD1 (6 bases). V lost 4 bases and J lost 4, with 13 bases in between. Germline CDR1 MGHDK, CDR2 SYGVNS. This CDR3 spans 14 amino acids. DNA of the CDR3: TGTGCCAGCAGTGGGTCGACAGGACCCTATGGCTACACCTTC. Protein product: CASSGSTGPYGYTF.